This T cell receptor beta chain was profiled in a study of a mutant IDH1 vaccine in newly diagnosed glioma. At the level of the study: The therapy given earlier, which was standard therapy, consisted of radiotherapy, temozolomide, or both, and most of the patients received both. Study observations and caveats: Pseudoprogression seemed unlinked to shifts in top peripheral T cell clonotypes.

Time point: week 35, safety follow-up. The content of each vaccine dose was 300 ug of mutant IDH1 20-mer peptide, and topical imiquimod accompanied it. The donors had new WHO grade 3 or 4 astrocytomas; these were IDH1-mutant and ATRX-lost. Germline CDR1 and CDR2: SGHNT and YYREEE (reference sequence). The V end lost 0 bases, the J end lost 9 bases, and 7 bases lay between the germline ends. The CDR3 is 12 amino acids. A note on this clone: Its antigen is not identified.

The data were produced by immunoSEQ multiplex PCR, yet TCRdb's version contains in-frame clones alone and is incomplete. The sample yields around 29,000 clones, about four fifths seen once. The source of this sequence is a man aged 45-65 years with glioma. This specimen consisted of PBMCs, obtained from a glioma patient whose treatment included an IDH1 peptide vaccine. The chain links TRBV5-4 to TRBJ2-1; D uncertain. In nucleotides, the CDR3 is TGTGCCAGCAGCTTGGACAAAACTGAGCAGTTCTTC. Translating gives CASSLDKTEQFF.